This TCR beta chain was captured in a study of T cell repertoires in cytomegalovirus infection. The overall study: An indication of both CMV infection and matching HLA type came from public TCR beta signatures.

This clonotype was counted a few times. Antigen specificity is unknown. TCRdb used MiXCR to reprocess the reads, holding one entry per CDR3 protein. The sample consists of hundreds of thousands of distinct CDR3 sequences, roughly a third of them appearing once. V was clipped by 4 bases and J by 13 bases, with 23 bases between them. Germline V lookup: CDR1 SGHDN, CDR2 FVKESK. The CDR3 is made up of 14 amino acids. Overall study results and limits: Clonotype analysis showed dominance of the ex vivo response by HLA-C-restricted CMV-specific TCR beta clonotypes.

The chain has TRBV14 and TRBJ2-7, with a possible D match to TRBD2 (7 bases). The material sequenced was PBMCs. This receptor was taken from a human donor in good health (CMV status not recorded). Some clones in this sample may be carry-over from other donors' samples. CDR3 bases: TGTGCCAGCAGCCCCCGGGGGGCCCCCAACTTCCTCTACTTC. This encodes CASSPRGAPNFLYF. The full variable domain, its missing parts supplied by reference TRBV14 and TRBJ2-7, is EAGVTQFPSHSVIEKGQTVTLRCDPISGHDNLYWYRRVMGKEIKFLLHFVKESKQDESGMPNNRFLAERTGGTYSTLKVQPAELEDSGVYFCASSPRGAPNFLYFGPGTRLTVT.